The 22 T cell receptor beta chains listed next were all sequenced from one sample in a study of blood T cell repertoires in COVID-19. TCRdb's table, derived via immunoSEQ multiplex PCR, lists solely in-frame clones and lacks some. Among some 150,000 clones listed, around four fifths were seen once. The sequencing sample was made of PBMCs or T cells enriched from blood (not recorded which). The receptors derive from a woman aged 40-49 years who had recovered from COVID-19.

The V and J genes are TRBV7-3 and TRBJ2-5; TRBD2 agrees at 14 bases. V shed 0 bases, J shed 4 bases, and the junction held 7 bases outside the gene matches. Germline CDR1 reads SGHTA; CDR2 reads FQGTGA. The CDR3 runs 18 residues. CDR3 nucleotides: TGTGCCAGCAGCTTAACCGGGACTAGCGGGAGTAGTGGAGAGACCCAGTACTTC. It codes for CASSLTGTSGSSGETQYF.

The chain carries TRBV2 and TRBJ2-3; D may be TRBD1 (6 bases). Germline assignment: CDR1 SNHLY and CDR2 FYNNEI. V lost 6 bases and J 2 bases, leaving 15 bases between the germline ends. This CDR3 spans 15 amino acids. The CDR3 DNA follows: TGTGCCAGCAGCGACAGGCAAACTTCCACAGATACGCAGTATTTT. Residues: CASSDRQTSTDTQYF.

The chain carries TRBV15 and TRBJ2-5, with 12 bases that match TRBD2. V was clipped by 2 bases and J by 4 bases; unmatched bases: 5. In germline, CDR1 is LNHNV, CDR2 YYDKDF (reference sequence). The CDR3 has 16 amino acids. The CDR3 DNA reads as TGTGCCACCAGCAGACTAGCGGGAGGGGGCGGAGAGACCCAGTACTTC. Amino acids: CATSRLAGGGGETQYF.

V gene TRBV11-2 combines with J gene TRBJ2-1; D possibly corresponds to TRBD2 (6 bases). The CDR3 covers 13 residues. The germline V gene has CDR1 SGHAT and CDR2 FQNNGV. The ends were cut back, 4 bases at V and 10 bases at J, with 14 bases in the middle. CDR3 region: CASSSRDFGEQFF. The CDR3, as DNA: TGTGCCAGCAGCTCGCGGGACTTCGGAGAGCAGTTCTTC.

This clone has a single count. This chain joins TRBV19 and TRBJ2-1; TRBD2 agrees at 14 bases. Germline V lookup: CDR1 LNHDA, CDR2 SQIVND (reference sequence). This CDR3 comprises 17 residues. Trimming took 0 bases from V and 7 from J; bases not matched to a gene: 5. The CDR3: CASSIETSGRAENEQFF. In nucleotides, the CDR3 is TGTGCCAGTAGTATAGAGACTAGCGGGAGGGCCGAAAATGAGCAGTTCTTC.

The chain uses TRBV5-1 and TRBJ1-6, with 8 bases matching TRBD1. Unmatched junction bases numbered 3, after V lost 2 bases and J lost 5 bases. Germline CDR1 SGHRS, CDR2 YFSETQ. CDR3 length: 15 amino acids. Written as DNA, the CDR3 is TGCGCCAGCAGCTTACAGGGGGAGAATAATTCACCCCTCCACTTT. This encodes CASSLQGENNSPLHF.

This clone was detected many times. V gene TRBV6-5 combines with J gene TRBJ2-6; 10 nucleotides align to TRBD1. Germline CDR1 is MNHEY and CDR2 is SVGAGI. Germline trimming cut 4 bases from V and 3 bases from J; bases unmatched to any gene: 3. The CDR3 contains 16 residues. The CDR3 here is CASSWGQGYGANVLTF. CDR3 nucleotide sequence: TGTGCCAGCAGTTGGGGACAGGGGTATGGGGCCAACGTCCTGACTTTC.

The CDR3 protein is CASSPAVPGELFF. In DNA form, the CDR3 reads TGTGCCAGCAGCCCAGCGGTTCCCGGGGAGCTGTTTTTT. The genes are TRBV7-6 and TRBJ2-2, with a tentative D call TRBD2 (5 bases). V was cut by 5 bases and J by 6 bases, with 10 bases left in between. The CDR3 runs 13 residues. Germline CDR1 reads SGHVS; CDR2 reads FNYEAQ.

The J gene is TRBJ1-6, the V gene TRBV3-1 (or the pseudogene TRBV3-2); D remains unclear. V shed 11 bases and J shed 4 bases, with 12 bases lying between them. The CDR3 runs 13 residues. CDR1 LGHDT and CDR2 YNNKEL come from the germline V gene (reference sequence). CDR3: CACGLTYNSPLHF. The CDR3 bases are TGTGCCTGCGGTTTAACGTATAATTCACCCCTCCACTTT.

The genes are TRBV6-5 and TRBJ1-6; the D is unclear. CDR1 is MNHEY, CDR2 SVGAGI, per germline. This CDR3 has 14 amino acids. The germline V and J ends were trimmed by 5 bases and 3 bases, with 8 bases remaining between them. The CDR3 DNA reads TGTGCCAGCAGTCGACTGAGCTATAATTCACCCCTCCACTTT. It specifies CASSRLSYNSPLHF.

The chain carries TRBV2 and TRBJ2-7; TRBD1 matches at 8 bases. Trimming at V came to 3 bases and at J to 6 bases, leaving 7 bases not matched to a gene. Germline assignment: CDR1 SNHLY and CDR2 FYNNEI. There are 14 residues in the CDR3. The CDR3 protein is CASSDGQGLAEQYF. The DNA for the CDR3 is TGTGCCAGCAGTGACGGACAGGGACTGGCCGAGCAGTACTTC.

In this sample, this clone turned up once. The CDR3 sequence is CASSLGGTYGTDTQYF. The CDR3, as DNA: TGCGCCAGCAGCTTAGGAGGGACCTACGGCACAGATACGCAGTATTTT. This rearrangement joins TRBV5-1 to TRBJ2-3; D perhaps matches TRBD2 (6 bases). The CDR3 loop spans 16 amino acids. Trimming shortened V by 2 bases and J by 1 base, and 14 bases separated the two germline ends. Looked up from germline, CDR1 is SGHRS and CDR2 is YFSETQ.

The chain is built from TRBV3-1 (or the pseudogene TRBV3-2) and TRBJ2-3; a possible D gene is TRBD1 (6 bases). Germline values: CDR1 LGHDT, CDR2 YNNKEL (reference sequence). The CDR3 sequence is 15 residues long. The germline V and J ends were trimmed by 4 bases and 2 bases, with 13 bases remaining between them. CDR3 nucleotides: TGTGCCAGCAGCCCCCCACAGGGTCTCACAGATACGCAGTATTTT. This translates into CASSPPQGLTDTQYF.

The gene calls are TRBV19 and TRBJ2-1; 7 positions match TRBD2. Germline CDR1 and CDR2: LNHDA and SQIVND (reference sequence). This CDR3 comprises 15 residues. Losses at the gene ends were 7 bases for V and 10 bases for J; bases not matched to a gene: 16. CDR3 loop: CASNPGSQAGEEQFF. In DNA form, the CDR3 reads TGTGCCAGTAATCCGGGCTCCCAGGCGGGGGAAGAGCAGTTCTTC.

The chain is built from TRBV6-1 and TRBJ1-1; a possible D gene is TRBD1 (6 bases). The CDR3 has 14 residues. CDR1 and CDR2 (germline): MNHNS, SASEGT. V dropped 3 bases and J dropped 5 bases, with 13 bases sitting between them. This chain's CDR3 is CASSERLTGTEAFF. The CDR3 region has the DNA TGTGCCAGCAGTGAGCGTCTTACAGGGACTGAAGCTTTCTTT.

The chain joins TRBV11-2 to TRBJ1-1; D gene unclear. Germline CDR1 and CDR2: SGHAT and FQNNGV. This CDR3 spans 14 amino acids. Between the trimmed V and J ends, which lost 7 bases and 0 bases, there was a span of 12 bases. The CDR3 loop reads CASTPSGVNTEAFF. CDR3 in DNA: TGTGCCAGCACCCCCAGCGGGGTGAACACTGAAGCTTTCTTT.

In nucleotides, the CDR3 is TGTGCCAGCAGCCTCCCGGGGAACACCGGGGAGCTGTTTTTT. Translating it yields CASSLPGNTGELFF. This chain uses TRBV3-1 (or the pseudogene TRBV3-2) with TRBJ2-2, with D uncertain. Germline loops: CDR1 LGHDT, CDR2 YNNKEL (reference sequence). V lost 4 bases to trimming and J lost 1 base, with 7 bases between them. The CDR3 totals 14 residues.

The rearrangement joins TRBV7-6 to TRBJ1-1; D gene uncertain. V lost 6 bases and J lost 1, with 15 bases in between. The V gene's germline CDR1 is SGHVS and CDR2 FNYEAQ. The CDR3 spans 15 residues. The CDR3 bases are TGTGCCAGCAGTCCACAATACGGAGGGAACACTGAAGCTTTCTTT. It codes for CASSPQYGGNTEAFF.

The rearrangement joins TRBV2 to TRBJ2-7; the match to TRBD1 covers 7 bases. This CDR3 is 13 amino acids long. Germline-derived CDR1 and CDR2 are SNHLY and FYNNEI. V gave up 9 bases and J gave up 0 bases; unmatched junction bases: 5. The CDR3 is CASGQDNSYEQYF. CDR3 nucleotide sequence: TGTGCCAGTGGACAGGACAACTCCTACGAGCAGTACTTC.

The chain combines TRBV7-8 with TRBJ1-1, with TRBD1 identical over 9 bases. The V segment lost 5 bases and the J segment 4 bases; nucleotides outside the gene matches: 5. The CDR3 totals 14 residues. CDR1 SGHVS and CDR2 FQNEAQ come from the germline V gene. The CDR3 is CASSQQGALTEAFF. DNA of the CDR3: TGTGCCAGCAGCCAACAGGGGGCCCTCACTGAAGCTTTCTTT.

The chain employs TRBV7-8 and TRBJ2-7; TRBD2 matches 13 bases. The CDR3 length is 17 residues. CDR1 is SGHVS and CDR2 is FQNEAQ in the germline V gene. V was pared by 5 bases and J by 0 bases, with 7 bases of the junction left unmatched. This chain's CDR3 is CASSRTSGSASSYEQYF. The CDR3, as DNA: TGTGCCAGCAGCCGGACTAGCGGGAGCGCCTCCTCCTACGAGCAGTACTTC. Based on the CDR3 plus reference TRBV7-8 and TRBJ2-7, the full variable domain is GAGVSQSPRYKVAKRGQDVALRCDPISGHVSLFWYQQALGQGPEFLTYFQNEAQLDKSGLPSDRFFAERPEGSVSTLKIQRTQQEDSAVYLCASSRTSGSASSYEQYFGPGTRLTVT.

This clone has just one count. The chain recombines TRBV18 with TRBJ2-1; D gene uncertain. V was pared by 0 bases and J by 5 bases, with 5 bases between. The CDR3 is 13 amino acids. Germline CDR1 and CDR2: KGHSH and LQKENI. This chain's CDR3 is CASSPPQDNEQFF. The CDR3 region has the DNA TGTGCCAGCTCACCACCGCAGGACAATGAGCAGTTCTTC.